This T cell receptor beta chain was captured by sequencing in a study of T cells after yellow fever vaccination. For the study at large: For low cell numbers, libraries were made with SMART-Seq v4 Ultra Low Input. Study-level findings and limits: At around 96% for CD4 and over 80% for CD8, most primary-vaccination clones showed up again after the booster.

In its sample, this clonotype was seen a few times. Antigen specificity is unknown. Each CDR3 protein gets one entry after TCRdb re-called the 5' RACE reads with MiXCR. The repertoire holds tens of thousands of distinct CDR3 sequences, with around 7.7% as singletons. V dropped 1 base and J dropped 3 bases, with 13 bases sitting between them. This CDR3 has 15 amino acids. CDR1 is MGHDK and CDR2 is SYGVNS in the germline V gene. This specimen consisted of CD8+ T cells sorted from PBMCs, obtained on the day of the yellow fever booster vaccination. This chain connects TRBV25-1 to TRBJ2-7; D tentatively fits TRBD1 or TRBD2 (5 bases each). The sequence came from a man aged 25-45 years who received the YFV17D yellow fever vaccine. The chain's CDR3 is CASSESPMGDYEQYF. CDR3 DNA sequence: TGTGCCAGCAGTGAATCCCCGATGGGGGACTACGAGCAGTACTTC.